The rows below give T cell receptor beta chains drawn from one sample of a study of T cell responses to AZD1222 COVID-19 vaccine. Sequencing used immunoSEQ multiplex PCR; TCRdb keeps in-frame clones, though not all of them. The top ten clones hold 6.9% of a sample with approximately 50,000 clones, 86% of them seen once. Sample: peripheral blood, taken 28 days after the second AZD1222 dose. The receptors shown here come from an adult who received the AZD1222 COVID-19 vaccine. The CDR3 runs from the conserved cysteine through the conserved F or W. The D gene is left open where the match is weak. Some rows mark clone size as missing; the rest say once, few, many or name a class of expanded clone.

DNA: TGCGCCAGCAGCTTGGGGGGCGAGCAGTACTTC
CDR3: CASSLGGEQYF
D: .
J: TRBJ2-7
size: .
V: TRBV5-1

DNA: TGTGCCAGCAGCTTAGATCTCTCGCGGAACTCCTACGAGCAGTACTTC
CDR3: CASSLDLSRNSYEQYF
D: .
J: TRBJ2-7
size: .
V: TRBV11-2

DNA: TGTGCCAGCAGTGAATTTGAGGTTTCCTACACCTTC
CDR3: CASSEFEVSYTF
D: .
J: TRBJ1-2
size: .
V: TRBV25-1

DNA: TGCAGCGTTGAACCCCAGCGATTGAACACTGAAGCTTTCTTT
CDR3: CSVEPQRLNTEAFF
D: .
J: TRBJ1-1
size: .
V: TRBV29-1

DNA: TGTGCCAGCAGCTCACTACGTACTCTAAAGGGGCTTAACTATGGCTACACCTTC
CDR3: CASSSLRTLKGLNYGYTF
D: .
J: TRBJ1-2
size: .
V: TRBV11-2

DNA: TGCAGCGTAAATGAGCGGGGCGTTTACAATGAGCAGTTCTTC
CDR3: CSVNERGVYNEQFF
D: TRBD2
J: TRBJ2-1
size: .
V: TRBV29-1

DNA: TGCGCCAGCAGCGGGATGGGGGCAACTAATGAAAAACTGTTTTTT
CDR3: CASSGMGATNEKLFF
D: .
J: TRBJ1-4
size: once
V: TRBV5-1

DNA: TGTGCCAGCAGTTACGGGTCTGGCATACGCACAGATATGCAGTATTTT
CDR3: CASSYGSGIRTDMQYF
D: .
J: TRBJ2-3
size: .
V: TRBV6-5

DNA: TGTGCCACCGAACGTGCGGGCTCTGGAAACACCATATATTTT
CDR3: CATERAGSGNTIYF
D: .
J: TRBJ1-3
size: .
V: TRBV19

DNA: TGTGCCAGTAGTACTACAATGTTCCGTTCTCGGTCACCCCTCCACTTT
CDR3: CASSTTMFRSRSPLHF
D: .
J: TRBJ1-6
size: .
V: TRBV19

DNA: TGTGCCAGCAGTGAATATTTCGTAGCCCCCTACAATGAGCAGTTCTTC
CDR3: CASSEYFVAPYNEQFF
D: .
J: TRBJ2-1
size: .
V: TRBV6-1

DNA: TGCGCCAGCAGATTGGACGGGTCGGGGGAGCAGTACTTC
CDR3: CASRLDGSGEQYF
D: .
J: TRBJ2-7
size: .
V: TRBV5-1

DNA: TGCACCAGCGTCCCCTTCGAGGGGCGAGCACCCCTCAATCAGCCCCAGCATTTT
CDR3: CTSVPFEGRAPLNQPQHF
D: .
J: TRBJ1-5
size: .
V: TRBV1

DNA: TGTGCCAGCAGCCTACCTAATGAGCAGTTCTTC
CDR3: CASSLPNEQFF
D: .
J: TRBJ2-1
size: .
V: TRBV6-2/TRBV6-3

DNA: TGTGCCAGCATCGGACAGGGCAGGACCGGGGAGCTGTTTTTT
CDR3: CASIGQGRTGELFF
D: TRBD1
J: TRBJ2-2
size: .
V: TRBV2

DNA: TGTGCCAGCAGTCTCACCGCCGGGAACTACGAGCAGTACTTC
CDR3: CASSLTAGNYEQYF
D: .
J: TRBJ2-7
size: .
V: TRBV27

DNA: TGTGCCAGCAGCCCCGGCGGACAGAGCTCTGGAAACACCATATATTTT
CDR3: CASSPGGQSSGNTIYF
D: .
J: TRBJ1-3
size: .
V: TRBV9

DNA: TGTGCCAGCAGCCTGGGACTAGCGGGGTACCAAGAGACCCAGTACTTC
CDR3: CASSLGLAGYQETQYF
D: TRBD2
J: TRBJ2-5
size: .
V: TRBV9

DNA: TGTGCCAGCAGTGACTCGGACAGGGGCGAGCAGTACTTC
CDR3: CASSDSDRGEQYF
D: TRBD1
J: TRBJ2-7
size: few
V: TRBV6-4

DNA: TGTGCCAGCAGCTCCTCCAGCCTCATTAACTATGGCTACACCTTC
CDR3: CASSSSSLINYGYTF
D: .
J: TRBJ1-2
size: once
V: TRBV7-9

DNA: TGCGCCAGCAGCCTGACTAGCGATGGCTACGAGCAGTACTTC
CDR3: CASSLTSDGYEQYF
D: TRBD2
J: TRBJ2-7
size: .
V: TRBV4-1

DNA: TGTGCCAGCAGTGAAGGGGGACAGTTGGTTGGCTACACCTTC
CDR3: CASSEGGQLVGYTF
D: TRBD1
J: TRBJ1-2
size: .
V: TRBV25-1

DNA: TGTGCCAGTAGTCCCCAGGGTTTGTTCTTC
CDR3: CASSPQGLFF
D: .
J: TRBJ2-1
size: .
V: TRBV19

DNA: TGTGCCAGCTCGTTACCGGGGGGGACAGATACGCAGTATTTT
CDR3: CASSLPGGTDTQYF
D: TRBD2
J: TRBJ2-3
size: .
V: TRBV18

DNA: TGTGCCAGCAGTCCCCCCGGCAATGAGCAGTTCTTC
CDR3: CASSPPGNEQFF
D: .
J: TRBJ2-1
size: .
V: TRBV12-3/TRBV12-4

DNA: TGTGCCAGCAGCCCCTGGGGACAGGGGGACTCTGGAAACACCATATATTTT
CDR3: CASSPWGQGDSGNTIYF
D: TRBD1
J: TRBJ1-3
size: .
V: TRBV13

DNA: TGTGCCAGCAGCTCAGGACAGGGCGCTTATGGCTACACCTTC
CDR3: CASSSGQGAYGYTF
D: TRBD1
J: TRBJ1-2
size: .
V: TRBV28

DNA: TGCGCCAGCAGCTTGGAGACAGGAGAGGTCAATTCACCCCTCCACTTT
CDR3: CASSLETGEVNSPLHF
D: .
J: TRBJ1-6
size: .
V: TRBV5-1

DNA: TGTGCCAGCAGTTTTGGAGGCCCTGTGGACAGCTACACCTTC
CDR3: CASSFGGPVDSYTF
D: .
J: TRBJ1-2
size: .
V: TRBV28

DNA: TGTGCCATCAGTGAGTCGACCGGGTCCGATACGCAGTATTTT
CDR3: CAISESTGSDTQYF
D: .
J: TRBJ2-3
size: .
V: TRBV10-3

DNA: TGTGCCAGCAGTGAAGCGGCCGGGAGAGAGGGGACCCAGTACTTC
CDR3: CASSEAAGREGTQYF
D: .
J: TRBJ2-5
size: .
V: TRBV2

DNA: TGCGCCAGCAGCCAAGATCTTGGTTTCTCTGGAAACACCATATATTTT
CDR3: CASSQDLGFSGNTIYF
D: .
J: TRBJ1-3
size: .
V: TRBV4-3

DNA: TGCGCCAGCAGCTTGGCCACCAAAAGGGACACCGGGGAGCTGTTTTTT
CDR3: CASSLATKRDTGELFF
D: .
J: TRBJ2-2
size: .
V: TRBV5-1

DNA: TGTGCCAGCAGTGCCCTTCCCGGGGCGGATTACAATGAGCAGTTCTTC
CDR3: CASSALPGADYNEQFF
D: .
J: TRBJ2-1
size: .
V: TRBV6-1

DNA: TGTGCCAGCTCATTGACCATGGGGGCCACCGGGGAGCTGTTTTTT
CDR3: CASSLTMGATGELFF
D: .
J: TRBJ2-2
size: .
V: TRBV18

DNA: TGTGCCAGCAGCTATCAGGGACTAGCGGGAGGAAGAGAGACCCAGTACTTC
CDR3: CASSYQGLAGGRETQYF
D: TRBD2
J: TRBJ2-5
size: .
V: TRBV3-1/TRBV3-2

DNA: TGTGCCAGCAGTCATCGACAGGGGAACATGAACACTGAAGCTTTCTTT
CDR3: CASSHRQGNMNTEAFF
D: TRBD1
J: TRBJ1-1
size: .
V: TRBV27

DNA: TGCGCCAGCAGATTGGAGGGGTCCAGCCACGAGCAGTACTTC
CDR3: CASRLEGSSHEQYF
D: .
J: TRBJ2-7
size: .
V: TRBV5-1

DNA: TGTGCTAGCAGCTTAGATGTGAGTTTAGGAAGGGATGAGCAGTTCTTC
CDR3: CASSLDVSLGRDEQFF
D: .
J: TRBJ2-1
size: few
V: TRBV7-7

DNA: TGTGCCAGCAGTCTCGTGCGGGGACCCTTTGGGGAGCAGTACTTC
CDR3: CASSLVRGPFGEQYF
D: .
J: TRBJ2-7
size: few
V: TRBV28

DNA: TGTGCCAGCAGCCAAGTCCCGGGACAGGGGAATTCACCCCTCCACTTT
CDR3: CASSQVPGQGNSPLHF
D: TRBD1
J: TRBJ1-6
size: once
V: TRBV4-2

DNA: TGTGCCAGCAGCAAGGATAGTTGGGGGGGCACAGATACGCAGTATTTT
CDR3: CASSKDSWGGTDTQYF
D: .
J: TRBJ2-3
size: .
V: TRBV11-2

DNA: TGTGCCAGCAGCTCCGGGACAGGCTCCTACGAGCAGTACTTC
CDR3: CASSSGTGSYEQYF
D: TRBD1
J: TRBJ2-7
size: .
V: TRBV5-4

DNA: TGTGCCAGCAGCGCTCGGACGGGAGGTTCTAATTCACCCCTCCACTTT
CDR3: CASSARTGGSNSPLHF
D: .
J: TRBJ1-6
size: .
V: TRBV14

DNA: TGCGCCAGCAGCTTGGGGGACAGGGATCATCAGCCCCAGCATTTT
CDR3: CASSLGDRDHQPQHF
D: TRBD1
J: TRBJ1-5
size: .
V: TRBV5-1

DNA: TGTGCCAGCAGTCGCGGCAAGACTAGCGGACAGTACTTC
CDR3: CASSRGKTSGQYF
D: TRBD2
J: TRBJ2-7
size: few
V: TRBV27

DNA: TGCGCCAGCAGCTTGTCTCACACAGATACGCAGTATTTT
CDR3: CASSLSHTDTQYF
D: .
J: TRBJ2-3
size: few
V: TRBV5-1

DNA: TGTGCCAGCAGCACCGACGGGGGAAGGCGAAACACCATATATTTT
CDR3: CASSTDGGRRNTIYF
D: .
J: TRBJ1-3
size: few
V: TRBV7-9

DNA: TGTGCCAGCAGCTTAACATGGGACTATGAGCAGTTCTTC
CDR3: CASSLTWDYEQFF
D: .
J: TRBJ2-1
size: .
V: TRBV7-9

DNA: TGTGCCAGCTCAAGAGGGACCCCCAGGACAGGGGCTTATAATTCACCCCTCCACTTT
CDR3: CASSRGTPRTGAYNSPLHF
D: TRBD1
J: TRBJ1-6
size: once
V: TRBV18